This passage covers 13 T cell receptor beta chains from one sample sequenced in a study of identical twins (dated by TCRdb to about 2016). Library preparation used 5' RACE. Data came from an Illumina HiSeq 2000. Using fastp at Q25 and MiXCR, TCRdb reprocessed the public reads and kept productive beta chains. Merged by CDR3 protein, the rows form single entries marked with the most common genes and DNA. The sample table lists approximately 500,000 distinct CDR3 sequences, 24% of them with a count of one. The ten largest clones add up to about 2.7% of the sample. These data were likewise used in another study, on T cells expressing NK-cell markers.

The sequencing input was CD4+ T cells sorted from blood. The source is a woman between 18 and 29 years old in good health.

The rearrangement joins TRBV12-3 or TRBV12-4 to TRBJ2-2; 7 nucleotides align to TRBD1. The CDR3 is 16 residues long. The junction had 9 bases not matched to a gene; V was cut back by 6 bases and J by 2 bases. The CDR3 nucleotides are TGTGCCAGCAGCCGAAGGACAGGCGCCAACACCGGGGAGCTGTTTTTT. Translation gives CASSRRTGANTGELFF.

The V and J genes are TRBV6-2 or TRBV6-3 and TRBJ1-1, with 8 positions matching TRBD1. The CDR3 totals 13 residues. CDR1 is MNHEY, CDR2 SVGEGT, per germline. The J segment lost 5 bases and the V segment lost 6 bases, leaving 5 bases of the junction unmatched. The CDR3 is CASRGQGETEAFF. For the CDR3, the DNA is TGTGCCAGCAGAGGACAGGGCGAGACTGAAGCTTTCTTT.

This clonotype was found a few times. This sequence joins TRBV5-1 and TRBJ2-2; D might be TRBD1 (7 bases). The CDR3 loop spans 16 amino acids. Germline values: CDR1 SGHRS, CDR2 YFSETQ. Trimming left V 0 bases short and J 4 bases short, with 13 bases between. DNA of the CDR3: TGCGCCAGCAGCTTGGCTGGAGGGGACAGCACCGGGGAGCTGTTTTTT. Its protein product is CASSLAGGDSTGELFF.

This clonotype was seen repeatedly, ten times or more. V gene TRBV5-1 combines with J gene TRBJ2-3; TRBD1 aligns across 8 bases. The germline gives CDR1 SGHRS, CDR2 YFSETQ. The CDR3 sequence is 15 residues long. The V and J ends lost 0 bases and 4 bases, in that order; junction bases with no gene match: 4. CDR3 loop: CASSLDTGGPDTQYF. The DNA of the CDR3 is TGCGCCAGCAGCTTGGATACAGGGGGGCCAGATACGCAGTATTTT.

This clonotype was recorded a few times. This chain connects TRBV5-1 to TRBJ2-3; D is ambiguous. Trimming cost V 4 bases and J 4 bases, with 13 bases left between them. From germline, CDR1 is SGHRS and CDR2 YFSETQ. CDR3 length equals 14 residues. Written as DNA, the CDR3 is TGCGCCAGCAGCCTGATAGTAACCGCAGATACGCAGTATTTT. This codes for CASSLIVTADTQYF. Looking up the rest from reference TRBV5-1 and TRBJ2-3 gives the full variable domain: KAGVTQTPRYLIKTRGQQVTLSCSPISGHRSVSWYQQTPGQGLQFLFEYFSETQRNKGNFPGRFSGRQFSNSRSEMNVSTLELGDSALYLCASSLIVTADTQYFGPGTRLTVL.

This clonotype was seen only a few times. The chain carries TRBV15 and TRBJ1-1, with no clear D. V shed 5 bases and J shed 1 base, with 8 bases lying between them. The CDR3 consists of 13 residues. CDR1 is LNHNV and CDR2 is YYDKDF in the germline V gene (reference sequence). This chain's CDR3 is CATSPRGNTEAFF. CDR3 DNA: TGTGCCACCAGCCCTCGGGGGAACACTGAAGCTTTCTTT.

The chain combines TRBV6-1 with TRBJ2-2, with D perhaps TRBD2 (7 bases). The germline CDR1 and CDR2 sequences are MNHNS and SASEGT. Trimming cost V 10 bases and J 4 bases, with 16 bases left between them. The CDR3 spans 14 residues. CDR3 in DNA: TGTGCCATCCGGGACGGGGGGCGCACCGGGGAGCTGTTTTTT. It is translated as CAIRDGGRTGELFF.

This clonotype was observed a few times. V and J are TRBV11-2 and TRBJ2-7, with 9 positions matching TRBD2. The V gene end was trimmed by 4 bases and the J gene end by 3 bases; junction bases not matched to a gene: 16. Germline CDR1 and CDR2: SGHAT and FQNNGV. The CDR3 runs 18 residues. The CDR3 bases are TGTGCCAGCAGCTCCCCCCCCGTCGGCGGGAGGGGAATCTACGAGCAGTACTTC. This gives the protein CASSSPPVGGRGIYEQYF.

The V gene is TRBV7-2, the J gene TRBJ2-7; 10 nucleotides align to TRBD2. The CDR3 is 15 amino acids. CDR1 is SGHTA and CDR2 is FQGNSA in the germline V gene. The junction had 2 bases not matched to a gene; V was cut back by 1 base and J by 2 bases. Here the CDR3 reads CASSLGGLAPYEQYF. The CDR3 nucleotides are TGTGCCAGCAGCTTAGGGGGACTAGCGCCCTACGAGCAGTACTTC.

This clonotype was counted between two and nine times. The chain couples TRBV5-1 to TRBJ2-1; possibly TRBD1 for D (5 bases). Germline V gene lookup returns CDR1 SGHRS and CDR2 YFSETQ. There are 17 residues in the CDR3. V dropped 4 bases and J dropped 6 bases, with 23 bases sitting between them. The CDR3 DNA is TGCGCCAGCAGCCCCGAGTTGGGGCCGCCAGCGTTCAATGAGCAGTTCTTC. Residues: CASSPELGPPAFNEQFF.

The sample holds a few counts of this clonotype. The chain is built from TRBV10-3 and TRBJ2-2; 9 bases align to TRBD2. The CDR3 covers 16 residues. Germline values: CDR1 ENHRY, CDR2 SYGVKD. With V trimmed by 1 base and J by 6 bases, 6 bases remained unmatched. This chain's CDR3 is CAISEFVAGVAGELFF. In nucleotides, the CDR3 is TGTGCCATCAGTGAGTTTGTAGCGGGAGTGGCCGGGGAGCTGTTTTTT.

The sample holds a few counts of this clonotype. The chain employs TRBV12-3 or TRBV12-4 and TRBJ1-1; weak D call: TRBD1 (6 bases). V dropped 9 bases and J dropped 0 bases, with 14 bases sitting between them. The CDR3 spans 14 residues. The CDR3 coding sequence is TGTGCCAGTAAGGGGGAGGGGCTGAACACTGAAGCTTTCTTT. Its translation: CASKGEGLNTEAFF.

The J gene is TRBJ2-3, the V gene TRBV11-1; 15 positions agree with TRBD2. J lost 2 bases, V lost 0 bases, and 6 bases had no gene match. The CDR3 is made up of 19 amino acids. Looked up from germline, CDR1 is SGHAT and CDR2 is FQDESV (reference sequence). In DNA form, the CDR3 reads TGTGCCAGCAGCTTAGCAGCAGGACTAGCGGGAGGGCCCACAGATACGCAGTATTTT. It yields the protein CASSLAAGLAGGPTDTQYF.